The clone carrying this TCR beta chain was recorded only once. Its antigen is not known. This sample was taken from a study of cytomegalovirus exposure and HLA in healthy donors. Study-level findings and limits: The availability of immune exposure information extended only to CMV serostatus.

Primers for the PCR totalled 60 Vbeta and 13 Jbeta. Method: immunoSEQ multiplex PCR; TCRdb's copy keeps in-frame clones and lacks some. The data show 65,000 to 90,000 clones, about nine tenths seen once. This CDR3 is built from 15 residues. Germline values: CDR1 GTSNPN, CDR2 SVGIG (reference sequence). The junction had 12 bases not matched to a gene; V was cut back by 3 bases and J by 7 bases. This receptor was identified in a woman under 40 in good health and CMV-seronegative. Sample: PBMCs. The chain employs TRBV30 and TRBJ2-7; 10 nucleotides agree with TRBD1. This CDR3 is CAWSSAGTGAWEQYF. The CDR3 bases are TGTGCCTGGAGCAGCGCCGGGACAGGGGCGTGGGAGCAGTACTTC.